What follows are 21 T cell receptor beta chains derived from one specimen sequenced in a study of T-cell reconstitution after alpha-beta-depleted transplantation in children. A TCRbeta library incorporating unique molecular identifiers was prepared. TCRdb reanalysed the PCR reads using MiXCR and keeps one entry per CDR3 protein. The sample yields 4,300 or so distinct CDR3 sequences, 9.5% to 15% seen once. This specimen was PBMCs, mostly from graft donor cells, taken 60 days after TCRalphabeta/CD19-depleted stem cell transplant. The receptors come from a male patient aged 2-10 years who had a stem cell transplant for acute lymphoblastic leukemia, so the T cells may come from the graft donor.

This clonotype was counted many times. The J gene is TRBJ1-4, the V gene TRBV7-9; 11 bases line up with TRBD1. Germline CDR1 SEHNR, CDR2 FQNEAQ (reference sequence). CDR3 length equals 16 residues. Losses at the gene ends were 3 bases for V and 7 bases for J; bases not matched to a gene: 7. CDR3 in amino acids: CASSFRSGTGGEKLFF. In nucleotides, the CDR3 is TGTGCCAGCAGCTTCCGGTCCGGGACAGGGGGTGAAAAACTGTTTTTT.

There are many counts of this clonotype. The genes are TRBV10-3 and TRBJ2-1; 12 nucleotides align to TRBD2. Germline V CDR1 and CDR2: ENHRY, SYGVKD. The J segment lost 7 bases and the V segment lost 6 bases, leaving 4 bases of the junction unmatched. The CDR3 is made up of 14 amino acids. The CDR3 sequence: CAIRASGGANEQFF. The CDR3 DNA sequence: TGTGCCATCAGAGCTAGCGGGGGGGCTAATGAGCAGTTCTTC.

This clonotype is categorized as medium-sized. V is TRBV5-1 and J is TRBJ2-5; TRBD1 agrees at 7 bases. J was trimmed by 2 bases and V by 4 bases; bases with no gene match: 8. From germline, CDR1 is SGHRS and CDR2 YFSETQ. The CDR3 runs 15 residues. CDR3 residues: CASSPYGTDQETQYF. DNA of the CDR3: TGCGCCAGCAGCCCATACGGGACAGATCAAGAGACCCAGTACTTC.

The genes are TRBV6-5 and TRBJ2-1, with 7 bases lining up with TRBD2. In germline, CDR1 is MNHEY, CDR2 SVGAGI. Trimming cost V 4 bases and J 3 bases; bases outside gene matches: 9. This CDR3 spans 16 amino acids. CDR3 nucleotides: TGTGCCAGCAGTTTCCGGGAGGCGCCTAACTACAATGAGCAGTTCTTC. Protein: CASSFREAPNYNEQFF.

The chain employs TRBV5-1 and TRBJ2-3, with D hard to call. This CDR3 is 11 amino acids long. The germline V gene has CDR1 SGHRS and CDR2 YFSETQ. The ends were cut back, 7 bases at V and 2 bases at J, with 5 bases in the middle. The CDR3: CASRSTDTQYF. In nucleotides, the CDR3 is TGCGCCAGCCGGTCCACAGATACGCAGTATTTT.

V is TRBV10-3 and J is TRBJ2-1, with 9 bases aligning to TRBD2. V was pared by 11 bases and J by 5 bases, with 16 bases of the junction left unmatched. The CDR3 covers 16 residues. The germline gives CDR1 ENHRY, CDR2 SYGVKD. The CDR3 sequence is CAFCSVSGRVDNEQFF. The CDR3 DNA reads TGTGCCTTCTGCTCTGTTAGCGGGAGAGTGGACAATGAGCAGTTCTTC.

In this sample, this clonotype turned up many times. The rearrangement uses TRBV20-1 and TRBJ2-3, with 11 bases fitting TRBD2. With V trimmed by 6 bases and J by 2 bases, 7 bases remained unmatched. Germline CDR1 is DFQATT and CDR2 is SNEGSKA (reference sequence). The CDR3 is made up of 15 amino acids. The CDR3 loop is CSALAGEFVTDTQYF. CDR3 nucleotides: TGCAGTGCACTAGCGGGGGAGTTCGTCACAGATACGCAGTATTTT.

The chain carries TRBV28 and TRBJ2-3, with no clear D. The CDR3 is 19 amino acids. CDR1 and CDR2 from the germline V gene are MDHEN and SYDVKM. The V end lost 10 bases, the J end lost 2 bases, and 31 bases lay between the germline ends. This CDR3 is CAMGPGLRCWGLITDTQYF. CDR3 sequence (DNA): TGTGCCATGGGCCCCGGGCTCCGCTGCTGGGGATTAATCACAGATACGCAGTATTTT. Supplemented by reference TRBV28 and TRBJ2-3, the full variable domain reads DVKVTQSSRYLVKRTGEKVFLECVQDMDHENMFWYRQDPGLGLRLIYFSYDVKMKEKGDIPEGYSVSREKKERFSLILESASTNQTSMYLCAMGPGLRCWGLITDTQYFGPGTRLTVL.

The V gene is TRBV7-9, the J gene TRBJ2-3; D is uncertain. Between the trimmed V and J ends, which lost 1 base and 4 bases, there was a span of 9 bases. The germline V gene encodes CDR1 SEHNR and CDR2 FQNEAQ (reference sequence). The CDR3 has 14 amino acids. As DNA, the CDR3 is TGTGCCAGCAGCTTAGGCCTAGTGGCAGATACGCAGTATTTT. Amino acids: CASSLGLVADTQYF.

This clonotype was seen many times. The chain joins TRBV5-6 to TRBJ2-1; 7 bases align to TRBD2. The CDR3 runs to 15 residues. The J segment lost 5 bases and the V segment lost 2 bases, leaving 7 bases of the junction unmatched. Germline V gene data show CDR1 as SGHDT and CDR2 as YYEEEE. This CDR3 reads CASSLRRGRHNEQFF. CDR3 nucleotide sequence: TGTGCCAGCAGCTTAAGGCGGGGGAGACACAATGAGCAGTTCTTC.

By sample fraction, this clonotype is medium-sized. The V and J genes are TRBV3-1 and TRBJ1-1; D not certain. The CDR3 runs to 13 residues. Deletions cut 0 bases from V and 5 bases from J, with 7 bases between. Germline V gene lookup returns CDR1 LGHDT and CDR2 YNNKEL (reference sequence). CDR3 DNA sequence: TGTGCCAGCAGCCAAGACTGGGAAACTGAAGCTTTCTTT. Translated, it gives CASSQDWETEAFF.

This clonotype was seen many times. The V gene is TRBV7-6, the J gene TRBJ2-3; the D gene is possibly TRBD2 (6 bases). The germline V gene has CDR1 SGHVS and CDR2 FNYEAQ. V was pared by 1 base and J by 2 bases, with 16 bases between. The CDR3 has 17 amino acids. The CDR3: CASSLGAAGFSTDTQYF. The CDR3 nucleotides are TGTGCCAGCAGCTTAGGAGCGGCGGGATTCTCCACAGATACGCAGTATTTT.

Many counts were recorded for this clonotype. The chain carries TRBV14 and TRBJ1-2; D unresolved. Germline V CDR1 and CDR2: SGHDN, FVKESK. Trimming left V 4 bases short and J 4 bases short, with 10 bases between. CDR3 length: 13 amino acids. CDR3 DNA sequence: TGTGCCAGCAGCCCCCACGACTTCTATGGCTACACCTTC. Amino acids: CASSPHDFYGYTF.

There are many counts of this clonotype. The J gene is TRBJ2-7, the V gene TRBV5-4; D perhaps matches TRBD1 (6 bases). V gave up 4 bases and J gave up 0 bases, with 17 bases separating them. The CDR3 is 16 amino acids. From germline, CDR1 is SGHNT and CDR2 YYREEE (reference sequence). CDR3 sequence reads: CASSRPQGTISYEQYF. The DNA for the CDR3 is TGTGCCAGCAGCCGGCCCCAGGGGACGATCTCCTACGAGCAGTACTTC.

This clonotype rates as large. The chain recombines TRBV12-3 or TRBV12-4 with TRBJ1-5; a possible D gene is TRBD1 (6 bases). The V gene lost 6 bases and the J gene lost 0 bases, with 12 bases spanning the gap. This CDR3 region has 15 residues. CDR3 in DNA: TGTGCCAGCAGAGACAGGTCGTATAGCAATCAGCCCCAGCATTTT. It yields the protein CASRDRSYSNQPQHF.

Many counts were recorded for this clonotype. The CDR3 is CASSERGRDGYTF. CDR3 nucleotides: TGCGCCAGCAGTGAAAGGGGAAGAGATGGCTACACCTTC. The genes are TRBV10-1 and TRBJ1-2; TRBD1 might be the D (5 bases). The CDR3 covers 13 residues. Per the germline V gene, CDR1 is WNHNN and CDR2 is SYGVQD (reference sequence). Trimming shortened V by 3 bases and J by 6 bases, and 11 bases separated the two germline ends.

This clonotype was seen at least ten times. This rearrangement joins TRBV24-1 to TRBJ2-7; possibly TRBD2 for D (6 bases). The germline CDR1 and CDR2 sequences are KGHDR and SFDVKD. The CDR3 runs 13 residues. Between the trimmed V and J ends, which lost 7 bases and 0 bases, there was a span of 9 bases. CDR3 sequence (DNA): TGTGCCACCAGCCGGGACTTCTCCTACGAGCAGTACTTC. Translation gives CATSRDFSYEQYF.

By sample share, this clonotype is medium-sized (0.01 to 0.1%). The chain combines TRBV5-1 with TRBJ2-5; perhaps TRBD2 as D (6 bases). The CDR3 extends over 13 amino acids. CDR1 is SGHRS and CDR2 is YFSETQ in the germline V gene. The V end was cut by 0 bases, the J end by 5 bases, with 8 bases between. CDR3 in DNA: TGCGCCAGCAGCTTGGGGGGGGATGAGACCCAGTACTTC. Translated: CASSLGGDETQYF.

The table lists this clonotype with many counts. The rearrangement links TRBV20-1 to TRBJ2-2, with 10 bases fitting TRBD1. In germline, CDR1 is DFQATT, CDR2 SNEGSKA (reference sequence). With V trimmed by 0 bases and J by 0 bases, 1 base remained unmatched. The CDR3 extends over 16 amino acids. CDR3 in amino acids: CSAREGQGTNTGELFF. CDR3 coding DNA: TGCAGTGCTAGAGAGGGACAGGGGACGAACACCGGGGAGCTGTTTTTT.

This clonotype was detected ten times or more. The chain is built from TRBV7-2 and TRBJ1-1; D gene ambiguous. The CDR3 runs to 13 residues. The germline V gene encodes CDR1 SGHTA and CDR2 FQGNSA. Deletions cut 4 bases from V and 6 bases from J, with 12 bases between. Here the CDR3 reads CASSSIFGAEAFF. In DNA form, the CDR3 reads TGTGCCAGCAGCTCGATCTTCGGAGCTGAAGCTTTCTTT.

The table lists this clonotype with many counts. The chain combines TRBV6-5 with TRBJ2-7; 7 bases are a match to TRBD2. Germline V gene data show CDR1 as MNHEY and CDR2 as SVGAGI. With V trimmed by 0 bases and J by 3 bases, 5 bases remained unmatched. The CDR3 is made up of 15 amino acids. CDR3 sequence: CASSYSAGEGYEQYF. The CDR3 coding sequence is TGTGCCAGCAGTTACTCGGCGGGAGAGGGCTACGAGCAGTACTTC.